Shown below are 24 T cell receptor beta chains from a single sample sequenced in a study of vaccination and CD4 T cells after COVID-19. The time point: late sampling 161 to 241 days after vaccination in three convalescent patients. Each CDR3 protein gets one entry after TCRdb re-called the PCR reads with MiXCR. The top ten clones hold less than 6.5% of a sample with some 28,000 distinct CDR3 sequences, over 40% of them seen once. The starting material was CD4+ T cells from blood, obtained about 7 months after SARS-CoV-2 vaccination. The receptors derive from a human donor who had recovered from COVID-19.

This clonotype was detected only a few times. The rearrangement links TRBV7-9 to TRBJ1-5; D is undetermined. This CDR3 spans 13 amino acids. V was cut by 4 bases and J by 0 bases, with 4 bases left in between. From germline, CDR1 is SEHNR and CDR2 FQNEAQ (reference sequence). As DNA, the CDR3 is TGTGCCAGCAGCTGGTCTAGCAATCAGCCCCAGCATTTT. Protein: CASSWSSNQPQHF.

The chain joins TRBV7-9 to TRBJ2-5, with TRBD2 matching 11 bases. The junction had 14 bases not matched to a gene; V was cut back by 5 bases and J by 0 bases. The CDR3 has 19 amino acids. The germline V gene encodes CDR1 SEHNR and CDR2 FQNEAQ (reference sequence). CDR3 in DNA: TGTGCCAGCAGCCTTGGACTAGCGGGCCTGGGGGGGTACCAAGAGACCCAGTACTTC. Encoded protein: CASSLGLAGLGGYQETQYF.

This clonotype was counted between two and nine times. The chain is built from TRBV27 and TRBJ2-3; D unresolved. CDR3 length: 15 residues. Germline V gives CDR1 MNHEY, CDR2 SMNVEV (reference sequence). Trimming left V 5 bases short and J 0 bases short, with 12 bases between. The CDR3 bases are TGTGCCAGCAGTGTAAACCCCTATAGCACAGATACGCAGTATTTT. This gives the protein CASSVNPYSTDTQYF.

In the case of this clonotype: One junction end does not reproduce the germline sequence, and a read error may be involved. The rearrangement joins TRBV20-1 to TRBJ2-3; the D gene is possibly TRBD1 (5 bases). Germline V gives CDR1 DFQATT, CDR2 SNEGSKA (reference sequence). This CDR3 has 14 residues. This CDR3 reads CSVRNRKGADTQYF. CDR3 DNA sequence: TGCAGTGTTAGAAACAGGAAAGGCGCAGATACGCAGTATTTT.

The J gene is TRBJ2-5, the V gene TRBV28, with D uncertain. The ends were cut back, 5 bases at V and 5 bases at J, with 27 bases in the middle. Germline V CDR1 and CDR2: MDHEN, SYDVKM. The CDR3 loop spans 18 amino acids. CDR3 nucleotide sequence: TGTGCCAGCAGTCAAAAACCGGGCCGTAAAACCGGATGGGAGACCCAGTACTTC. Residues: CASSQKPGRKTGWETQYF.

The V call is TRBV7-2, the J call TRBJ1-6, with D tentatively TRBD1 (6 bases). The CDR3 is 12 amino acids. Germline V gene sequence: CDR1 SGHTA, CDR2 FQGNSA. V was shortened by 8 bases and J by 10 bases, with 12 bases between the two germline ends. The CDR3 reads CASRDMVSPLHF. The CDR3 nucleotides read TGTGCCAGCCGGGACATGGTCTCACCCCTCCACTTT.

CDR3 coding DNA: TGTGCCAGCAGTTTACAGGGGGGTGACGAGCAGTACTTC. Translating it yields CASSLQGGDEQYF. The chain is built from TRBV7-9 and TRBJ2-7; 8 positions agree with TRBD1. V was clipped by 6 bases and J by 5 bases; unmatched bases: 6. CDR3 size: 13 residues. Germline CDR1 and CDR2: SEHNR and FQNEAQ (reference sequence).

This clonotype has more than one count but fewer than ten. The chain uses TRBV15 and TRBJ1-5; D is possibly TRBD1 (5 bases). The CDR3 consists of 16 residues. Germline V gene sequence: CDR1 LNHNV, CDR2 YYDKDF (reference sequence). Trimming stripped 3 bases from V and 0 bases from J, with 12 bases between. The CDR3 coding sequence is TGTGCCACCAGCAGGGGGGATGTGATTAGCAATCAGCCCCAGCATTTT. The encoded protein is CATSRGDVISNQPQHF.

The gene calls are TRBV19 and TRBJ1-5; D is possibly TRBD1 (6 bases). Trimming removed 6 bases at V and 3 bases at J, with 21 bases between. Germline loops: CDR1 LNHDA, CDR2 SQIVND (reference sequence). The CDR3 runs to 17 residues. The CDR3 reads CASRGFRGGLDNQPQHF. DNA of the CDR3: TGTGCCAGTAGAGGGTTTAGAGGGGGATTGGACAATCAGCCCCAGCATTTT. The entire variable domain, with the rest obtained from reference TRBV19 and TRBJ1-5, is as follows: DGGITQSPKYLFRKEGQNVTLSCEQNLNHDAMYWYRQDPGQGLRLIYYSQIVNDFQKGDIAEGYSVSREKKESFPLTVTSAQKNPTAFYLCASRGFRGGLDNQPQHFGDGTRLSIL.

This rearrangement joins TRBV4-3 to TRBJ2-3, with D perhaps TRBD2 (5 bases). There are 16 residues in the CDR3. Per the germline V gene, CDR1 is LGHNA and CDR2 is YSLEER. V was clipped by 3 bases and J by 2 bases, with 15 bases between them. In DNA, the CDR3 is TGCGCCAGCAGCCAGAGGGAAGCACTAAACACAGATACGCAGTATTTT. Amino acid sequence: CASSQREALNTDTQYF.

The chain joins TRBV21-1 to TRBJ2-7. TRBV21-1 is deemed a pseudogene. This CDR3 region has 12 residues. Here the CDR3 DNA reads TGTGCCAGCAGTGGTTACGGCTACGAGCAGTACTTC. Translating it yields CASSGYGYEQYF.

This clonotype was picked up a small number of times. The chain links TRBV19 to TRBJ1-5; 7 nucleotides line up with TRBD1. The germline V gene has CDR1 LNHDA and CDR2 SQIVND (reference sequence). Germline trimming cut 5 bases from V and 2 bases from J; bases unmatched to any gene: 9. The CDR3 sequence is 16 residues long. CDR3 loop: CASSQGRGRGNQPQHF. DNA of the CDR3: TGTGCCAGTAGTCAGGGGAGGGGGCGCGGCAATCAGCCCCAGCATTTT.

The chain couples TRBV20-1 to TRBJ2-1; D possibly corresponds to TRBD2 (5 bases). Trimming stripped 6 bases from V and 7 bases from J, with 19 bases between. This CDR3 comprises 14 residues. Germline V gene data show CDR1 as DFQATT and CDR2 as SNEGSKA (reference sequence). This CDR3 is CSASSAQRSNEQFF. Here the CDR3 DNA reads TGCAGTGCAAGTAGCGCGCAGAGATCGAATGAGCAGTTCTTC.

The chain carries TRBV6-1 and TRBJ1-6; TRBD1 aligns across 9 bases. The V and J ends lost 6 bases and 8 bases, in that order; junction bases with no gene match: 8. The CDR3 has 15 residues. Germline loops: CDR1 MNHNS, CDR2 SASEGT. CDR3 bases: TGTGCCAGCAGAATCACAGGGGGCGCACATTCACCCCTCCACTTT. It is translated as CASRITGGAHSPLHF.

The J gene is TRBJ1-2, the V gene TRBV5-1; D remains ambiguous. The CDR3 has 15 amino acids. Per germline, CDR1 SGHRS and CDR2 YFSETQ. Trimming took 4 bases from V and 6 from J, leaving 19 bases between them. The CDR3: CASSQTSGSGDGYTF. CDR3 nucleotides: TGCGCCAGCAGCCAAACCTCAGGATCCGGGGATGGCTACACCTTC. The complete variable domain, with remaining parts taken from reference TRBV5-1 and TRBJ1-2, reads KAGVTQTPRYLIKTRGQQVTLSCSPISGHRSVSWYQQTPGQGLQFLFEYFSETQRNKGNFPGRFSGRQFSNSRSEMNVSTLELGDSALYLCASSQTSGSGDGYTFGSGTRLTVV.

This clonotype showed up just a few times. The chain employs TRBV20-1 and TRBJ2-7; possibly TRBD1 or TRBD2 for D (5 bases each). CDR1 DFQATT and CDR2 SNEGSKA come from the germline V gene (reference sequence). CDR3 length: 15 amino acids. V dropped 6 bases and J dropped 4 bases, with 22 bases sitting between them. CDR3 loop: CSARPAGANHYEQYF. CDR3 coding DNA: TGCAGTGCACGACCAGCCGGGGCGAACCATTACGAGCAGTACTTC.

V is TRBV6-1 and J is TRBJ1-5, with 8 nucleotides matching TRBD1. Germline V gene data show CDR1 as MNHNS and CDR2 as SASEGT. J was trimmed by 1 base and V by 6 bases; bases with no gene match: 5. CDR3 length equals 15 residues. The CDR3 here is CASSQDRGSNQPQHF. The CDR3 DNA reads TGTGCCAGCAGCCAAGACAGGGGAAGCAATCAGCCCCAGCATTTT.

The chain recombines TRBV24-1 with TRBJ2-5; D tentatively fits TRBD1 or TRBD2 (6 bases each). The ends were cut back, 7 bases at V and 2 bases at J, with 16 bases in the middle. Per germline, CDR1 KGHDR and CDR2 SFDVKD. This CDR3 region has 15 residues. The CDR3 loop is CATSSPRGPQETQYF. As DNA, the CDR3 is TGTGCCACCAGCTCACCTCGGGGGCCACAAGAGACCCAGTACTTC.

V is TRBV20-1 and J is TRBJ1-6, with 7 bases matching TRBD1. V lost 5 bases and J lost 10; bases outside the gene matches: 8. The germline CDR1 and CDR2 sequences are DFQATT and SNEGSKA (reference sequence). The CDR3 extends over 13 amino acids. DNA for the CDR3: TGCAGTGCTGAGCCGGGACAGCAATCACCCCTCCACTTT. This encodes CSAEPGQQSPLHF.

This clonotype is large by share. This chain uses TRBV6-4 with TRBJ2-3; D is ambiguous. Looked up from germline, CDR1 is MRHNA and CDR2 is SNTAGT. Trimming removed 2 bases at V and 0 bases at J, with 3 bases between. The CDR3 is 13 amino acids. The CDR3 loop reads CASSDGSTDTQYF. CDR3 in DNA: TGTGCCAGCAGTGACGGGAGCACAGATACGCAGTATTTT.

The chain is built from TRBV6-1 and TRBJ2-7; D gene unclear. CDR3 length: 14 amino acids. Per germline, CDR1 MNHNS and CDR2 SASEGT. Trimming removed 4 bases at V and 2 bases at J, with 12 bases between. The CDR3 bases are TGTGCCAGCAGTGCTGATAGTAGGGCCTACGAGCAGTACTTC. Translating it yields CASSADSRAYEQYF.

The chain recombines TRBV5-8 with TRBJ1-5; 11 nucleotides align to TRBD1. The CDR3 covers 19 residues. Germline assignment: CDR1 SGHTS and CDR2 YDEGEE. After removal of 1 base from V and 5 bases from J, the junction contained 14 bases not matched to a gene. The CDR3 sequence: CASSLIGQGAPARDQPQHF. The CDR3 DNA reads TGTGCCAGCAGCTTGATCGGACAGGGGGCTCCAGCGAGGGATCAGCCCCAGCATTTT.

The chain employs TRBV6-2 or TRBV6-3 and TRBJ1-5, with TRBD1 as a possible D gene (6 bases). The germline CDR1 and CDR2 sequences are MNHEY and SVGEGT. The ends were cut back, 8 bases at V and 4 bases at J, with 15 bases in the middle. CDR3 length: 14 residues. CDR3 protein: CASHRAGENQPQHF. In DNA form, the CDR3 reads TGTGCCAGCCACAGGGCTGGGGAAAATCAGCCCCAGCATTTT.

The CDR3 region has the DNA TGTGCCAGCAGCACGACTCCTGAAGCTTTCTTT. It is translated as CASSTTPEAFF. The J gene is TRBJ1-1, the V gene TRBV7-9, with D unresolved. V was cut by 5 bases and J by 6 bases, with 7 bases left in between. CDR3 length equals 11 residues. Germline-derived CDR1 and CDR2 are SEHNR and FQNEAQ (reference sequence). Using reference TRBV7-9 and TRBJ1-1 for the parts outside the CDR3, the full variable domain is DTGVSQNPRHKITKRGQNVTFRCDPISEHNRLYWYRQTLGQGPEFLTYFQNEAQLEKSRLLSDRFSAERPKGSFSTLEIQRTEQGDSAMYLCASSTTPEAFFGQGTRLTVV.